The present TCR beta chain was sequenced within a study of cytomegalovirus exposure and HLA in healthy donors. About the study: Ancestry clustering placed about four fifths of about 400 genotyped donors in the Caucasian-associated cluster. Study-wide points: Association of 17,000 or so TCR beta sequences with HLA alleles was found at 0.05 false discovery rate in a later analysis. The only immune exposure information that was available was CMV serostatus. A list of 150 or so TCR beta chains associated with cytomegalovirus was given.

About this clone itself: No antigen is known for it.

This CDR3 is 13 amino acids long. The germline V gene encodes CDR1 GTSNPN and CDR2 SVGIG (reference sequence). The ends lost 1 base at V and 6 bases at J; junction bases unmatched: 6. PCR was performed using 60 Vbeta and 13 Jbeta primers. The method was immunoSEQ multiplex PCR; TCRdb's version includes in-frame clones alone and lacks a portion of them. In the table there are more than 150,000 clones, 60% to 80% of which are singletons. The rearrangement uses TRBV30 and TRBJ2-7, with 7 bases that match TRBD1. This TCR came from a woman in her thirties or forties in good health and CMV-seropositive. The sequencing input was PBMCs. CDR3 sequence: CAWSDMTGSEQYF. CDR3 sequence (DNA): TGTGCCTGGAGTGACATGACAGGGAGCGAGCAGTACTTC.